This TCR beta chain comes out of a study of blood T cells in healthy people across ages. A sample-barcoded 5' primer and a J-beta primer mix were used in a second PCR of roughly 6 to 12 cycles. MiXCR was run by TCRdb on the 5' RACE reads, yielding one entry per CDR3 protein. The data show about 1,500,000 distinct CDR3 sequences, 42% seen once. Specimen: blood. The source of this sequence is a woman under 30 in good health.

CDR3 sequence: CSAITPELSYTF. The CDR3 DNA sequence: TGCAGTGCTATTACCCCGGAGCTCAGCTACACCTTC. The chain joins TRBV20-1 to TRBJ1-2; D is undetermined. Germline values: CDR1 DFQATT, CDR2 SNEGSKA (reference sequence). The CDR3 totals 12 residues. With 4 bases removed from V and 9 bases from J, the gap between germline ends came to 15 bases.